The clone carrying this T cell receptor beta chain was counted many times. The antigen is unknown. The length of the CDR3 is 11 residues. From germline, CDR1 is MNHEY and CDR2 SMNVEV (reference sequence). Trimming removed 6 bases from V and 6 bases from J, with 8 bases in between. This entry is derived from a study of Graves' ophthalmopathy and Graves' hyperthyroidism. Regarding the study as a whole: Blood contained most expanded thyroid clonotypes exceeding 0.001 frequency.

The study amplified TCR beta CDR3 regions using RNA transcripts. First-round RT-PCR used HTBI primers; second-round multiplex PCR followed. TCRdb independently ran MiXCR on the multiplex PCR reads; one entry per CDR3 protein. The sample shows about 220,000 distinct CDR3 sequences, under 25% of them seen only once. The receptor was isolated from a woman in her 50s with Graves' ophthalmopathy. The rearrangement joins TRBV27 to TRBJ1-1; D gene uncertain. Sequenced: peripheral blood. CDR3 amino acids: CASRSGAEAFF. The CDR3 bases are TGTGCCAGCAGATCAGGAGCTGAAGCTTTCTTT.